The TCR beta chain under discussion was sequenced for a study of CD8+CD57+ T cells in acquired aplastic anemia. This CDR3 spans 16 amino acids. Germline lookup yields CDR1 SGHRS and CDR2 YFSETQ. The V segment lost 0 bases and the J segment 1 base; nucleotides outside the gene matches: 4. Sequenced patients had shown CD8+CD57+ cell expansion by flow cytometry. TCR beta VDJ and CDR3 profiling used genomic DNA as template. TCRdb fed the reads into MiXCR, producing one record per CDR3 protein. The sample carries over 40,000 distinct CDR3 sequences, approximately 57% recorded once. This clonotype was seen ten or more times.

The rearrangement joins TRBV5-1 to TRBJ2-1, with 7 positions matching TRBD2. Sequenced material: sorted CD4+, CD8+, or CD8+CD57+ T cells (not recorded which) from PBMCs. The receptor was isolated from a human donor with aplastic anemia. CDR3 in amino acids: CASSLASGVSYNEQFF. Here the CDR3 DNA reads TGCGCCAGCAGCTTGGCGAGCGGGGTATCCTACAATGAGCAGTTCTTC.